This T cell receptor (beta chain) was captured by sequencing in a study of resident and recirculating memory T cells in vitiligo. Germline V CDR1 and CDR2: SGHDT, YYEEEE. V trimming: 6 bases; J trimming: 0 bases; junction bases outside the gene matches: 6. The CDR3 length is 15 residues. TCRdb's table, derived via immunoSEQ multiplex PCR, lists solely in-frame clones and lacks some. The sample has fewer than 80,000 clones, approximately 90% seen once; the top ten hold 4.9%. Sample: blood. This receptor was obtained from a male donor with vitiligo. The chain couples TRBV5-6 to TRBJ2-3, with TRBD2 matching 8 bases. CDR3 DNA sequence: TGTGCCAGCATCCGGAGCGGGGGAAGCACAGATACGCAGTATTTT. It encodes CASIRSGGSTDTQYF.